The entry that follows covers one T cell receptor beta chain sequence. This clonotype came up many times. The antigen this receptor binds is unknown. Per-base quality was not reported, and no clone a single base away is much larger than it. From the cysteine through the phenylalanine, the CDR3 covers 14 amino acids. This entry keeps only the CDR3 DNA: 42 bases, framed from base 1. V sheds 7 bases and J sheds 1 base, leaving 12 bases between their ends. CDR1 and CDR2 (KGHDR, SFDVKD) derive from the germline V gene. The data were obtained in a study of response to subunit inactivated influenza vaccine (dated by TCRdb to 2016 to 2018). Describing the broader study: The study used deep quantitative T cell receptor repertoire profiling to track responses to a trivalent subunit inactivated influenza vaccine. Points the paper makes about the study in general: The authors suggested that each seasonal influenza vaccination may recruit only a limited number of new T cells.

The protocol used for the library was RT-PCR. Sequenced on an Illumina HiSeq 2500. TCRdb reran the public reads through fastp at Q25 and MiXCR, keeping productive beta chains. All rows with the same CDR3 protein become a single entry with the most common DNA and genes. The sample includes about 150,000 distinct CDR3 sequences, with around 11% observed a single time. The ten top clones hold roughly 33% of the sample. The chain joins TRBV24-1 to TRBJ2-5; a tentative D match to TRBD2 spans 6 bases. Sequenced material: CD8+ T cells sorted from PBMCs, taken around 2 years after vaccination. The receptor was derived from a man between 50 and 75 years old who received an inactivated influenza vaccine. Donor details come from another sample of the same person, matched by shared clones. The CDR3 region has the sequence CATSGTGVQETQYF. In nucleotides, the sequence is TGTGCCACCAGCGGGACGGGAGTCCAAGAGACCCAGTACTTC.